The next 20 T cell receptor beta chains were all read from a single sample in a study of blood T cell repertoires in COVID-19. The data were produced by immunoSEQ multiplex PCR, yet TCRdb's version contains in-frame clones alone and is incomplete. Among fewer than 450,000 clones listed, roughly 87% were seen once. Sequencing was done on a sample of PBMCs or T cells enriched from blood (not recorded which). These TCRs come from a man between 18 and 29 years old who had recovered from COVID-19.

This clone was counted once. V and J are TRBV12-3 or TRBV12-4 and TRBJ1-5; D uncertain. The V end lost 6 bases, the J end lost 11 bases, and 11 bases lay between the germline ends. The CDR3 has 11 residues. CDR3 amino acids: CASSRTGTQHF. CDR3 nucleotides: TGTGCCAGCAGCCGCACGGGGACCCAGCATTTT.

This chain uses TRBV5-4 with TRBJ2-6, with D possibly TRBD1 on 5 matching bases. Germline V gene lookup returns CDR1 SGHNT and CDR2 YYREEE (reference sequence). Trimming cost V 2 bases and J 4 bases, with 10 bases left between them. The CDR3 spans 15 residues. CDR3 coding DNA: TGTGCCAGCAGCTTCAGGGTATTGGGGGCCAACGTCCTGACTTTC. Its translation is CASSFRVLGANVLTF.

In DNA form, the CDR3 reads TGTGCCACCAGTGACTCACGGACAGGGCTGCTAGAGACCCAGTACTTC. It is translated as CATSDSRTGLLETQYF. The chain links TRBV24-1 to TRBJ2-5; 8 bases match TRBD1. The CDR3 runs to 16 residues. Germline CDR1 is KGHDR and CDR2 is SFDVKD. V lost 4 bases and J lost 4; bases outside the gene matches: 10.

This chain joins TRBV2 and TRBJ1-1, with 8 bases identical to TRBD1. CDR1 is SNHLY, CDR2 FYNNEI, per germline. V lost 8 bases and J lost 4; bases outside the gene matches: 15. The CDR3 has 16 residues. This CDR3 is CASGIGQGNVGTEAFF. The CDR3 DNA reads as TGTGCCAGCGGTATAGGACAGGGAAACGTAGGCACTGAAGCTTTCTTT.

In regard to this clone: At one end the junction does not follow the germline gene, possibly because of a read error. The CDR3 DNA reads TGTGCCAGCAGTGACCCTATCTTT. Encoded protein: CASSDPIF. The chain recombines TRBV6-4 with TRBJ1-1; D ambiguous. This CDR3 is 8 amino acids long. Germline CDR1 MRHNA, CDR2 SNTAGT.

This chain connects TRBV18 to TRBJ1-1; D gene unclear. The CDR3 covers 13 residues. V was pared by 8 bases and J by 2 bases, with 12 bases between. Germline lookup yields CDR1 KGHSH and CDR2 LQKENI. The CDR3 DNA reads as TGTGCCAGCCTGGGGAGTTTCAACACTGAAGCTTTCTTT. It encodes CASLGSFNTEAFF.

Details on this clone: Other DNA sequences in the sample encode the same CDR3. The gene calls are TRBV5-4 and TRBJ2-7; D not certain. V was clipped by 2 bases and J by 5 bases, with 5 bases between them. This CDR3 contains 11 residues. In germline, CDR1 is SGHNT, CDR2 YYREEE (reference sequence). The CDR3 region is CASSFSDEQYF. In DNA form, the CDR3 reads TGTGCCAGCAGCTTTTCCGACGAGCAGTACTTC.

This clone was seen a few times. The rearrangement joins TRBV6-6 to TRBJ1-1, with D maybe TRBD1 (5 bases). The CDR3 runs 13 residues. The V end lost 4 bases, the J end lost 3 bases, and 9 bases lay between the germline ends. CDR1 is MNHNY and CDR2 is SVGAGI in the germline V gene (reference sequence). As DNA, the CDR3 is TGTGCCAGCAGTTTAGCAGGGTACACTGAAGCTTTCTTT. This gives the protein CASSLAGYTEAFF.

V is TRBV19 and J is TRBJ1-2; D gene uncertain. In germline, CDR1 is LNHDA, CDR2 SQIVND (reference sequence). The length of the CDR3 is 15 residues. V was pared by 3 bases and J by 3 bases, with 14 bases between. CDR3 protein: CASSIVLGTDYGYTF. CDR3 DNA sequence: TGTGCCAGTAGTATCGTTCTGGGCACGGACTATGGCTACACCTTC.

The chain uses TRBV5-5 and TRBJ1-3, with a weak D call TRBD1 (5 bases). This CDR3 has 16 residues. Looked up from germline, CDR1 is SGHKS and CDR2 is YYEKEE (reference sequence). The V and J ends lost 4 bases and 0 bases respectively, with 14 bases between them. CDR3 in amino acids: CASSPEYRISGNTIYF. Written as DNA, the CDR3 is TGTGCCAGCAGCCCCGAATACAGGATCTCTGGAAACACCATATATTTT.

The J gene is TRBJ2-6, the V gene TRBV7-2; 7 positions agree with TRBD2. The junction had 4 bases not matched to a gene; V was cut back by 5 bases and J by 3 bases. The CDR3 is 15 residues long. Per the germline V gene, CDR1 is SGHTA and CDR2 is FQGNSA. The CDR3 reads CASSLREVGANVLTF. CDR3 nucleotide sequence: TGTGCCAGCAGCCTACGGGAGGTTGGGGCCAACGTCCTGACTTTC.

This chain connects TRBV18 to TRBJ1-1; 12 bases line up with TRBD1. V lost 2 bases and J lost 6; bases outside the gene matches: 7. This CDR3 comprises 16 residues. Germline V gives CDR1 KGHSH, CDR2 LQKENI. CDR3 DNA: TGTGCCAGCTCACCAGGGACAGGGGGCAGGGGTGCTGAAGCTTTCTTT. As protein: CASSPGTGGRGAEAFF.

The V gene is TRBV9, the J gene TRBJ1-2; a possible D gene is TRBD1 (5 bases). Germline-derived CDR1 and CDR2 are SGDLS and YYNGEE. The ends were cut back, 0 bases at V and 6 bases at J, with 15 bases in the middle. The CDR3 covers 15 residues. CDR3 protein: CASSVDRDSSNGYTF. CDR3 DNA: TGTGCCAGCAGCGTAGACCGGGACTCATCGAATGGCTACACCTTC.

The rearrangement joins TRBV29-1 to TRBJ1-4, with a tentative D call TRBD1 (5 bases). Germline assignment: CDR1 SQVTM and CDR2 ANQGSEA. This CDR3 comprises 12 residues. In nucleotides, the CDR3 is TGCAGTGGGGTCGGGGGGGATGAAAAACTGTTTTTT. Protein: CSGVGGDEKLFF.

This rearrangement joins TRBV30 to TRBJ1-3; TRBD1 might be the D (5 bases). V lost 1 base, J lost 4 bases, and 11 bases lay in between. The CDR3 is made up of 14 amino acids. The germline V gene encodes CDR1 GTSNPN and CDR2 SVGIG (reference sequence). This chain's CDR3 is CAWSGRGIGNTIYF. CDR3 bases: TGTGCCTGGAGTGGGAGGGGAATCGGAAACACCATATATTTT.

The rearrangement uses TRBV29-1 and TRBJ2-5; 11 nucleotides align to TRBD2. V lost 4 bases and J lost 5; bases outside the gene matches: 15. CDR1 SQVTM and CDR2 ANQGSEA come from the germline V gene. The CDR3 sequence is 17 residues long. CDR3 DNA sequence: TGCAGCGTTGCGGATTTTAGCGGGAGGGCCAGTGGGGAGACCCAGTACTTC. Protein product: CSVADFSGRASGETQYF. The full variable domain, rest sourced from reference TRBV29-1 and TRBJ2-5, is SAVISQKPSRDICQRGTSLTIQCQVDSQVTMMFWYRQQPGQSLTLIATANQGSEATYESGFVIDKFPISRPNLTFSTLTVSNMSPEDSSIYLCSVADFSGRASGETQYFGPGTRLLVL.

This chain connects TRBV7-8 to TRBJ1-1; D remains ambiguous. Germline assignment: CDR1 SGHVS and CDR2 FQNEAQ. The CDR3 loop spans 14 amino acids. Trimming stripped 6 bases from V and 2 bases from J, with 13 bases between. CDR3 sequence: CASRVGGSNTEAFF. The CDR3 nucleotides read TGTGCCAGCAGGGTTGGAGGGAGTAACACTGAAGCTTTCTTT.

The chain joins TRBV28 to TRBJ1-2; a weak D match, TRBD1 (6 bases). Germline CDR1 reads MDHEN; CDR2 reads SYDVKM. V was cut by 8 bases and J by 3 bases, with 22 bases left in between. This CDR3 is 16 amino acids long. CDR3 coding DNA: TGTGCCAGCCAGAGCATCAGGGGCGCTTTCGACTATGGCTACACCTTC. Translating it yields CASQSIRGAFDYGYTF.

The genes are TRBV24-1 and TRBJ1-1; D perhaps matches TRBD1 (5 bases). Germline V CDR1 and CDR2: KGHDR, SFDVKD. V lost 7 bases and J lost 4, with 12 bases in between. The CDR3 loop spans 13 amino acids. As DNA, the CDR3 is TGTGCCACCAGGGAAGGGGCTGGCACTGAAGCTTTCTTT. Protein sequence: CATREGAGTEAFF.

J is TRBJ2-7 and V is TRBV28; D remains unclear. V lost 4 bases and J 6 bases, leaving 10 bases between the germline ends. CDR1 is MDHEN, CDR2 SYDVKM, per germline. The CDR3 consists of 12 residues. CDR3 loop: CASSSSIPEQYF. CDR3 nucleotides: TGTGCCAGCAGTTCCAGTATTCCCGAGCAGTACTTC.